The clone carrying this T cell receptor beta chain is a singleton in its sample. Its matching antigen is unknown. The data were obtained in a study of cytomegalovirus exposure and HLA in healthy donors. The study, taken as a whole, reports: In a later analysis, common viral pathogens appeared linked to several of the most significant clusters. Across all donors, roughly uniform sequencing depth was an assumption of the presence/absence analyses. Sequencing had likely introduced a cluster of highly shared sequence variants as an artifact. Fewer N-insertions (relative to the approximately 700-donor mean) were reportedly seen in an Asian-associated ancestry cluster in a later analysis.

Germline V gene lookup returns CDR1 MNHEY and CDR2 SVGAGI. The CDR3 has 12 residues. Trimming removed 6 bases from V and 5 bases from J, with 9 bases in between. Primers included in the PCR were 60 Vbeta and 13 Jbeta primers. Sequenced by immunoSEQ multiplex PCR; TCRdb stores in-frame clones only, minus some. This sample has 90,000 to 130,000 clones; roughly 74% occur once, and the top ten carry roughly 0.9%. The material sequenced was PBMCs. The sequence derives from a woman in her thirties in good health and CMV-seronegative. The J gene is TRBJ2-3, the V gene TRBV6-5; possibly TRBD1 for D (5 bases). In DNA form, the CDR3 reads TGTGCCAGCAGACATCAGGGAGATACGCAGTATTTT. Amino acids: CASRHQGDTQYF.